A selection of T cell receptor beta chains follows, all from one sample in a study of human T cells and chemical hapten exposure. TCRdb analysed the RACE reads with MiXCR anew, one entry per CDR3 protein. The sample consists of over 100,000 distinct CDR3 sequences, roughly a tenth of them appearing once. The material was whole blood, obtained in connection with sensitization to the hapten diphenylcyclopropenone (DPC). The source is a middle-aged woman with alopecia areata. Some clones in this sample may be carry-over from other donors' samples. CDR3s include the opening cysteine and the closing phenylalanine or tryptophan. The D gene is left open where the match is weak. Clone size is given for some rows only: seen once, a few or many times, or a class if the clone is expanded.

D	V	J	size	DNA	CDR3
TRBD1	TRBV6-6	TRBJ1-1	few	TGTGCCAGCAGTTCCCCTACAGGGGGAGGTGAAGCTTTCTTT	CASSSPTGGGEAFF
NA	TRBV12-3/TRBV12-4	TRBJ2-1	many	TGTGCCAGCAGTTTTGGAGGGCTCGGGAACAATGAGCAGTTCTTC	CASSFGGLGNNEQFF
NA	TRBV4-3	TRBJ2-1	many	TGCGCCAGCAGCCAAGAAGACGGGTCGGGAGTTAGCGGGCAGTTCTTC	CASSQEDGSGVSGQFF
NA	TRBV14	TRBJ1-2	NA	TGTGCCAGCAGCCAAGCAGACAGGCAACCCACCCTGAACTATGGCTACACCTTC	CASSQADRQPTLNYGYTF
NA	TRBV4-1	TRBJ1-6	NA	TGCGCCAGCAGCCGCGGAAGAGGGGGGCCCCATAATTCACCCCTCCACTTT	CASSRGRGGPHNSPLHF
TRBD1	TRBV5-8	TRBJ1-4	few	TGTGCCAGCAGCTTGGAACAGGGGAATTTAGAAAAACTGTTTTTT	CASSLEQGNLEKLFF
TRBD2	TRBV4-2	TRBJ2-3	NA	TGTGCCAGCAGCCAAGTAGGAGCGGGGGGCGACCTTATTAGCACAGATACGCAGTATTTT	CASSQVGAGGDLISTDTQYF
TRBD2	TRBV7-9	TRBJ2-3	many	TGTGCCAGCAGCTTACCTCGACTAGCGGGGGAGCAGTATTTT	CASSLPRLAGEQYF
TRBD1	TRBV6-5	TRBJ1-2	many	TGTGCCAGCAGCCGAACAACCGGACAGGGGGCGCGCGGCTACACCTTC	CASSRTTGQGARGYTF
NA	TRBV20-1	TRBJ2-7	NA	TGCAGTGCTAATCCTTTGGCGGACGGGTCCTACGAGCAGTACTTC	CSANPLADGSYEQYF
NA	TRBV9	TRBJ2-5	few	TGTGCCAGCAGCGTAGATTCCCGGGAGACCCAGTACTTC	CASSVDSRETQYF
TRBD2	TRBV6-1	TRBJ2-4	many	TGTGCCAGCAGTGATCTTACTAGCGGGGGATTAGCCAAAAACATTCAGTACTTC	CASSDLTSGGLAKNIQYF
TRBD2	TRBV11-2	TRBJ2-7	many	TGTGCCAGCAGTCTTCCATGGACTAGATCGAGCGAGCAGTACTTC	CASSLPWTRSSEQYF
NA	TRBV2	TRBJ1-2	NA	TGTGCCAGCATCGGGGGCCGCTATGGCTACACCTTC	CASIGGRYGYTF
NA	TRBV29-1	TRBJ2-7	few	TGCAGCGTTGAAGGGGCAGGGGACGAGCAGTACTTC	CSVEGAGDEQYF
NA	TRBV9	TRBJ2-7	many	TGTGCCAGCAGCGTAGGCGGCGGGGCCTACGAGCAGTACTTC	CASSVGGGAYEQYF
NA	TRBV7-9	TRBJ2-5	few	TGTGCCAGCAGGCTATTGACACAAGAGACCCAGTACTTC	CASRLLTQETQYF
NA	TRBV11-2	TRBJ2-5	many	TGTGCCAGCAGCCTCGACCTGTCAGGGACCCAGTACTTC	CASSLDLSGTQYF
NA	TRBV4-1	TRBJ2-7	many	TGCGCCAGCAGCCCACATGGACAGATCCCCTACGAGCAGTACTTC	CASSPHGQIPYEQYF
NA	TRBV20-1	TRBJ1-2	many	TGCAGTGCTAGAGGGGATAATGGCTACACCTTC	CSARGDNGYTF
NA	TRBV5-6	TRBJ1-5	few	TGTGCCAGCAGCTTTCAGGGGAGCAATCAGCCCCAGCATTTT	CASSFQGSNQPQHF
TRBD2	TRBV5-1	TRBJ2-5	NA	TGCGCCAGCACCGGGGCTAGCGGGGTCGGAGAGACCCAGTACTTC	CASTGASGVGETQYF
TRBD1	TRBV27	TRBJ1-6	few	TGTGCCAGCAGTCCCTACAGGGGGCGTTCACCCCTCCACTTT	CASSPYRGRSPLHF